The rows below give T cell receptor beta chains drawn from one sample of a study of Graves' ophthalmopathy and Graves' hyperthyroidism. MiXCR, run by TCRdb on the multiplex PCR reads, gives a single entry per CDR3 protein. The repertoire has more than 1,000,000 distinct CDR3 sequences, around a third of them found once; the top ten carry 11%. The source material was peripheral blood or thyroid tissue (not recorded which). The receptors here all came from an adult man with Graves' hyperthyroidism. Each CDR3 is given without its conserved first and last residue. A D gene is named only where the DNA matches it firmly. Part of the rows lack a size; the others show once, few, many or a class for expanded clones.

v_gene	d_gene	abundance	j_gene	CDR3aa
TRBV11-2	TRBD1	NA	TRBJ1-6	ASSATGTGGSPFH
TRBV28	TRBD1	NA	TRBJ2-7	ASEDRGLHEQY
TRBV7-8	NA	many	TRBJ2-2	ASSPRQVDGELF
TRBV7-3	NA	few	TRBJ2-7	ASSLGHPSSYEQY
TRBV5-1	NA	NA	TRBJ1-2	ASSLAQLGHGYT
TRBV19	NA	many	TRBJ1-2	ASSITAALRNYGYT
TRBV7-9	NA	many	TRBJ1-1	ASSLGQREAF
TRBV4-1	NA	few	TRBJ1-3	ASSQDVPGSGNTIY
TRBV10-2	TRBD2	NA	TRBJ2-7	ATIAGTVYEQY
TRBV7-9	NA	NA	TRBJ1-2	ASVSGTFYGYT
TRBV10-3	TRBD1	NA	TRBJ1-5	AIRPGTGGNQPQH
TRBV5-1	TRBD1	NA	TRBJ2-5	ASSWGDRGGETQY
TRBV20-1	NA	many	TRBJ2-2	SARVRGNTGELF
TRBV5-6	NA	few	TRBJ1-1	ASSLRPTGSTEAF
TRBV7-6	NA	NA	TRBJ1-4	ASSESRGVTNEKLF
TRBV11-2	TRBD2	many	TRBJ2-5	ASSLDGRLAGPPETQY
TRBV20-1	TRBD1	NA	TRBJ1-2	SATYTGQGFHDYT
TRBV7-9	NA	once	TRBJ1-1	ASRQLRGTSNTEAF
TRBV7-2	TRBD1	NA	TRBJ2-7	ASSPPRQGEQY
TRBV14	NA	few	TRBJ2-7	ASRAPSSYEQY
TRBV29-1	NA	NA	TRBJ1-1	SARRTEGEAF
TRBV19	NA	few	TRBJ1-4	ASSIRDKLATNEKLF
TRBV7-2	TRBD1	NA	TRBJ1-4	ASSFATGGWEKLF
TRBV6-5	NA	many	TRBJ1-4	ASSYEEKLF
TRBV7-2	NA	many	TRBJ2-2	ASRGGQWTGELF
TRBV29-1	TRBD1	many	TRBJ2-5	SVETGRGETQY
TRBV5-1	NA	few	TRBJ2-7	ASSLAEGRYEQY
TRBV15	NA	NA	TRBJ2-5	AASSVGAEGETQY
TRBV20-1	NA	many	TRBJ1-2	SVAHPNYGYT
TRBV7-6	NA	many	TRBJ2-7	ASSLARGSSTVEQY
TRBV12-3/TRBV12-4	NA	NA	TRBJ2-3	ASSLGSRYTDTQY
TRBV5-5	TRBD2	NA	TRBJ2-5	ASSLRLAGAAQY
TRBV5-1	NA	NA	TRBJ1-1	ASSRQRQETEAF
TRBV10-3	NA	NA	TRBJ1-1	AISEGGAREAF
TRBV7-9	NA	many	TRBJ2-5	AGGAAEQETQY
TRBV5-1	TRBD2	NA	TRBJ2-5	ASTPSGSGETQY
TRBV29-1	NA	NA	TRBJ2-7	SVGGDGEQY
TRBV9	NA	many	TRBJ2-7	ASSEGEGSYEQY